This T cell receptor beta chain was retrieved from a study of early T cells in non-severe SARS-CoV-2 infection. Study in general: Sequencing input comprised bulk RNA from unsorted whole blood; chain pairing was not available.

Points from the study as a whole: Private and CD4 specificities were missed by VDJdb matching, skewed to anti-spike CD8.

V lost 4 bases and J lost 0, with 16 bases in between. There are 17 residues in the CDR3. Germline CDR1 reads PRHDT; CDR2 reads FYEKMQ (reference sequence). Attached unique molecular identifiers marked individual cDNA molecules. TCRdb fed the 5' RACE reads into MiXCR, producing one record per CDR3 protein. The table has about 48,000 distinct CDR3 sequences, approximately 13% seen once; the top ten hold 9.5% to 13%. This clonotype was seen a few times. Its target is unknown. The specimen was whole blood. The J gene is TRBJ2-1, the V gene TRBV13, with no clear D. This TCR came from an adult who was a healthcare worker with PCR-confirmed SARS-CoV-2 infection or an uninfected control (not recorded which). The CDR3 is CASSSTPGQSSYNEQFF. The CDR3 DNA reads TGTGCCAGCAGCTCCACCCCCGGCCAGAGCTCCTACAATGAGCAGTTCTTC.